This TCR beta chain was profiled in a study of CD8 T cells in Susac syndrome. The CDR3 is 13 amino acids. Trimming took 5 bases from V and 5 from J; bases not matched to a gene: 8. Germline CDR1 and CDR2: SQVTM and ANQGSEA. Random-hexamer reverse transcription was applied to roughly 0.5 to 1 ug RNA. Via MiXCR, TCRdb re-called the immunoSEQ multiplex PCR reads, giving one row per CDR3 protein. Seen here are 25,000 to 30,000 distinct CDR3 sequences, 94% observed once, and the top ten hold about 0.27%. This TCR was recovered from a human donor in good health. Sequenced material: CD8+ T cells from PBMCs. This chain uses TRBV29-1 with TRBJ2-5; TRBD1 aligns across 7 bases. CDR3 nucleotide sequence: TGCAGCGTTACGCGACAGGGAGTCGAGACCCAGTACTTC. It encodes CSVTRQGVETQYF.